This entry concerns a single TCR beta chain. Antigen: not known. This entry belongs to a study of shared clonotypes between healthy human individuals. Overall study results and limits: Blood was the sole source, and tissue repertoires probably differ. Of the naive CD4 clonotypes, around 5% were shared across a handful of donors.

All the donors were Caucasian adults who lived in Nashville, Tennessee. V shed 5 bases, J shed 4 bases, and the junction held 5 bases outside the gene matches. This CDR3 has 14 residues. Germline CDR1 and CDR2: KGHSH and LQKENI. Across several immunoSEQ plates, the genomic DNA of each subset was split evenly. Profiling relied on immunoSEQ multiplex PCR, and the TCRdb table lists in-frame clones only, not all of them. The sample records over 1.5 million clones, 95% to 99% being singletons. Sequencing was done on a sample of naive CD4+ T cells sorted from blood. Indicated subset: CD45RA+ positively selected. The chain carries TRBV18 and TRBJ2-7, with 10 bases lining up with TRBD1. The sequence derives from a man aged 25 to 45 in good health. The CDR3 sequence is CASSSDRGLYEQYF. The CDR3 DNA reads TGTGCCAGCTCATCTGACAGGGGGCTATACGAGCAGTACTTC.